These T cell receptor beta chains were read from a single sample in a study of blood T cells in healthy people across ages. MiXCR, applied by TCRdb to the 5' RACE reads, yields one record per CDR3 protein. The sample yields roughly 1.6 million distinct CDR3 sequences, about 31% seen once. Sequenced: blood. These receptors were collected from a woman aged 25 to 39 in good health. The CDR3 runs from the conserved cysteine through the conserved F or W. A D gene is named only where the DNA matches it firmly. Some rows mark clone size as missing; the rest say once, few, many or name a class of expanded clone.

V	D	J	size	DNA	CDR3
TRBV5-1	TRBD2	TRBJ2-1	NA	TGCGCCAGCAGCTGGGGGACTAGCGGGGGTTACAATGAGCAGTTCTTC	CASSWGTSGGYNEQFF
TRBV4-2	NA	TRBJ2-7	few	TGTGCCAGCAGCCAAGAAAGGGACGAGGGCTACGAGCAGTACTTC	CASSQERDEGYEQYF
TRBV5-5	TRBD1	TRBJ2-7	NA	TGTGCCAGCAGCTTGGGATTGGGACAGGGAAGGGTGGCCTACGAGCAGTACTTC	CASSLGLGQGRVAYEQYF
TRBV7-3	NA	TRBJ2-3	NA	TGTGCCAGCGGTTTCTCGACCCTGCATACGCAGTATTTT	CASGFSTLHTQYF
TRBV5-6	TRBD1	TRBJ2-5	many	TGTGCCAGCAGCACAGACAGGGCCGAGACCCAGTACTTC	CASSTDRAETQYF
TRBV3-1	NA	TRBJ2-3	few	TGTGCCAGCAGCTTCATCGGAGGTACGCAGTATTTT	CASSFIGGTQYF
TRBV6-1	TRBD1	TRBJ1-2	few	TGTGCCGGTATTACAGGGGGCGACTATGGCTACACCTTC	CAGITGGDYGYTF
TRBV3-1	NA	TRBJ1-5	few	TGTGCCAGCGGTGGGGGTCGCGGCAATCAGCCCCAGCATTTT	CASGGGRGNQPQHF
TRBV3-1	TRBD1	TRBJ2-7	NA	TGTGCCAGCAGCCAAGCGGTCCACCTCCGGGACAGGGGGGACGAGCAGTACTTC	CASSQAVHLRDRGDEQYF
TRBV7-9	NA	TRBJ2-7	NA	TGTGCCAGCAGCTCGGGACACTTCACCTCCTACGAGCAGTACTTC	CASSSGHFTSYEQYF
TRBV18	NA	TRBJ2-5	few	TGTGCCAGCTCACCAAATGAAAAGGGGACGTACTTC	CASSPNEKGTYF
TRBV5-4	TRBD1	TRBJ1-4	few	TGTGCCAGCAGCGGACAGGGCGAAAAACTGTTTTTT	CASSGQGEKLFF
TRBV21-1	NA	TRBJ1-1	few	TGTGCCAGCAGCGGGACAGGGGTTTTCTTT	CASSGTGVFF
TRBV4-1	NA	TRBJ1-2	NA	TGCGCCAGCAGCCAAGAGAACAACGGGGGCCGCCATGGCTACACCTTC	CASSQENNGGRHGYTF
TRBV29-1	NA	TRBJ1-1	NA	TGCAGCGTTGTCCCAGGTGGAACTGGAGCTTTCTTT	CSVVPGGTGAFF
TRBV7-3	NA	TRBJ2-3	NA	TGTGCCAGCAGCCCAAACGCGGGAGATACGCAGTATTTT	CASSPNAGDTQYF
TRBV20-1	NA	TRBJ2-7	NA	TGCAGTGCTAGAGATCCCAGGGGCCTGGACGAGCAGTACTTC	CSARDPRGLDEQYF
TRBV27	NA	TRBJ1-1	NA	TGTGCCAGCAGCCATCCCGGGTCTGAAGCTTTCTTT	CASSHPGSEAFF
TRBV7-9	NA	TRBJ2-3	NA	TGTGCCAGCAGCTATCTGGGAAATTTGGATACGCAGTATTTT	CASSYLGNLDTQYF
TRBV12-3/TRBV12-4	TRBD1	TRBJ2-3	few	TGTGCCAGCACCTTGGGCAGGGGGAAGAGAACAGATACGCAGTATTTT	CASTLGRGKRTDTQYF
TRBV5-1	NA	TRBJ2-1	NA	TGCGCCAGCAGCACCAGGGTTGCCTACAATGAGCAGTTCTTC	CASSTRVAYNEQFF
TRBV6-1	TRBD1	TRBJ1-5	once	TGTGCCAGCAGCAGACAGGGGATGGATCAGCCCCAGCATTTT	CASSRQGMDQPQHF
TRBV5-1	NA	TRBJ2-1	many	TGCGCCAGCAGCCAAAGGGGCTATCGAGGGTACAATGAGCAGTTCTTC	CASSQRGYRGYNEQFF
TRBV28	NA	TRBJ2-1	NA	TGTGCCAGCAGCTGGGACACTTGGAGCTCCTACAATGGGCAGTTCTTC	CASSWDTWSSYNGQFF
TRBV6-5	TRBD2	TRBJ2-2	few	TGTGCCAGCACCATAGCGGGAGGGACCGGGGAGCTGTTTTTT	CASTIAGGTGELFF
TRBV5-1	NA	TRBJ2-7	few	TGCGCCAGCAGCTTGTGGGGCGTTTCGAGCTCCTACGAGCAGTACTTC	CASSLWGVSSSYEQYF
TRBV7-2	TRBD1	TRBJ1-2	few	TGTGCCAGCAGCCGGGGACAGCCCTATGGCTACACCTTC	CASSRGQPYGYTF
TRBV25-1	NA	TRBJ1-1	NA	TGTGCCAGCAGTGATCAGGTCCGGTCGACTGAAGCTTTCTTT	CASSDQVRSTEAFF
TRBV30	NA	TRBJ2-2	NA	TGTGCCGCTCGCGCGGCAAACACCGGGGAGCTGTTTTTT	CAARAANTGELFF